Listed below are T cell receptor beta chains from one sample, sequenced in a study of blood T cell repertoires in COVID-19. Sequencing used immunoSEQ multiplex PCR; TCRdb keeps in-frame clones, though not all of them. The sample contains just over 150,000 clones, around 87% of which appear only once. The sequenced sample was PBMCs or T cells enriched from blood (not recorded which). The receptors here all came from a woman between 45 and 60 years old who had recovered from COVID-19. CDR3s include the opening cysteine and the closing phenylalanine or tryptophan. Each record gives: J gene, D gene, clone size, V gene, CDR3 DNA, CDR3 protein. D genes are given only for firm matches. Not all rows give a size; the values are once, few, many and, for expanded clones, a class.

>TRBJ1-6|NA|once|TRBV7-2
TGTGCCAGCAGCTTAGTTGGCAGGGCGACGGATTCACCCCTCCACTTT
CASSLVGRATDSPLHF
>TRBJ1-1|NA|NA|TRBV4-1
TGCGCCAGCAGCCAAGGGTTCGACCGATGGTCTAGCATGAACACTGAAGCTTTCTTT
CASSQGFDRWSSMNTEAFF
>TRBJ2-2|TRBD1|NA|TRBV6-2/TRBV6-3
TGTGCCAGCAGTTACGGACAGGTCCGCACCGGGGAGCTGTTTTTT
CASSYGQVRTGELFF
>TRBJ1-4|NA|NA|TRBV5-6
TGTGCCAGCAGCTTGACGGTGGGGGCCCATGAAAAACTGTTTTTT
CASSLTVGAHEKLFF
>TRBJ2-7|NA|NA|TRBV5-1
TGCGCCAGCAGACCGGTATTTCGGAGCTCCTACGAGCAGTACTTC
CASRPVFRSSYEQYF
>TRBJ2-3|NA|NA|TRBV7-8
TGTGCCAGCAGCCCCGGGGGGCCCACAGATACGCAGTATTTT
CASSPGGPTDTQYF
>TRBJ2-4|NA|NA|TRBV7-9
TGTGCCAGCAGCCCCACTCGGGAAGAAAACATTCAGTACTTC
CASSPTREENIQYF
>TRBJ1-2|TRBD1|NA|TRBV27
TGTGCCAGCAGTCCTCGACAGGGTTTTTATGGCTACACCTTC
CASSPRQGFYGYTF
>TRBJ1-6|NA|NA|TRBV7-8
TGTGCCAGCAGCACACCCCATTCACCCCTCCACTTT
CASSTPHSPLHF
>TRBJ2-1|NA|NA|TRBV2
TGTGCCAGTCTAATGCAGGGGCGAAAAAATGAGCAGTTCTTC
CASLMQGRKNEQFF
>TRBJ2-2|NA|NA|TRBV10-2
TGCGCCAGCAGTGAGTCGGGAACGGGGACCGGGGAGCTGTTTTTT
CASSESGTGTGELFF
>TRBJ2-1|TRBD1|NA|TRBV3-1/TRBV3-2
TGTGCCAGCAGCCAAACTCCGGGACAGGGTATCCGGACTAGTTTCCTCGATGAGCAGTTCTTC
CASSQTPGQGIRTSFLDEQFF
>TRBJ2-3|NA|NA|TRBV24-1
TGTGCCACCAGCGGGGTTGGAGGTGATACGCAGTATTTT
CATSGVGGDTQYF
>TRBJ2-7|TRBD2|NA|TRBV4-2
TGTGCCAGCACCACAGGGACTAGCGGCTCCTACGAGCAGTACTTC
CASTTGTSGSYEQYF
>TRBJ2-2|NA|NA|TRBV12-3/TRBV12-4
TGTGCCAGCAGTTTAGGTCGGGCCGGGGAGCTGTTTTTT
CASSLGRAGELFF
>TRBJ2-7|TRBD1|NA|TRBV6-5
TGTGCCAGCAGTTTCCCAGGACAGGCCTACGAGCAGTACTTC
CASSFPGQAYEQYF
>TRBJ1-1|TRBD1|NA|TRBV4-2
TGTGCCAGCAGCCAAGGGGACAGGGTGGCTTTCTTT
CASSQGDRVAFF
>TRBJ1-2|NA|NA|TRBV5-1
TGCGCCAGCAGCAAACAGGGTCGGGGCGATGGCTACACCTTC
CASSKQGRGDGYTF
>TRBJ1-2|NA|NA|TRBV27
TGTGCCAGCAGTTCCCCATTCACAGGGTCCTATGGCTACACCTTC
CASSSPFTGSYGYTF
>TRBJ2-5|NA|NA|TRBV11-2
TGTGCCAGCAGCTTAGATTGGGGACCCCCGAAGACGCAGGGGGAGACCCAGTACTTC
CASSLDWGPPKTQGETQYF
>TRBJ2-1|NA|NA|TRBV3-1/TRBV3-2
TGTGCCAGCAGCGAGCGGGACAGGACCTACAATGAGCAGTTCTTC
CASSERDRTYNEQFF
>TRBJ2-7|NA|NA|TRBV30
TGTGCCTGGAGTCTCCGGCTTGAGGCCGAGCAGTACTTC
CAWSLRLEAEQYF
>TRBJ2-3|NA|once|TRBV2
TGTGCCAGCAGTGCCGGGGTGAAGACAGATACGCAGTATTTT
CASSAGVKTDTQYF